This T cell receptor (beta chain) was identified during a study of T cell changes during pregnancy in multiple sclerosis. CDR3 length: 15 amino acids. The V and J ends lost 2 bases and 3 bases respectively, with 11 bases between them. CDR1 and CDR2 from the germline V gene are SGHVS and FQNEAQ. Assay: immunoSEQ multiplex PCR; the TCRdb copy retains only in-frame clones and omits some. Here the sample spans tens of thousands of clones, about nine tenths being singletons. The sequencing used peripheral blood, collected in the first trimester of pregnancy. The chain is built from TRBV7-8 and TRBJ1-5; the D is unclear. The TCR originated in a female donor in good health, enrolled as a control in a pregnancy study. CDR3 region: CASSLYGMVNQPQHF. CDR3 coding DNA: TGTGCCAGCAGCTTATACGGGATGGTCAATCAGCCCCAGCATTTT.